The source of this T cell receptor (beta chain) is a study of cytomegalovirus exposure and HLA in healthy donors. Study information: Of around 400 genotyped donors, 81% grouped in the Caucasian-associated ancestry cluster.

To note about this clone: Its antigen is as yet unknown.

The study ran its PCR with 60 Vbeta and 13 Jbeta primers. Sequencing used immunoSEQ multiplex PCR; TCRdb keeps in-frame clones, though not all of them. The data show around 250,000 clones, with around 81% seen just once and 7% to 9% held by the top ten. Trimming pared 0 bases from V and 2 bases from J, leaving 8 bases between. The germline V gene has CDR1 SGHNT and CDR2 YYREEE (reference sequence). This CDR3 is 14 amino acids long. Points from the study as a whole: Per a prior analysis, the majority of TCR beta V segments were productive roughly 87% or roughly 30% of the time. Per a later analysis, HLA-associated TCR beta chains showed more clonal expansion than other, equally common TCR beta chains.

The receptor was isolated from a woman aged 55-69 years in good health and CMV-seropositive. The chain is built from TRBV5-4 and TRBJ1-1, with no clear D. The sequencing sample was made of PBMCs. The CDR3 is CASSLAGINTEAFF. As DNA, the CDR3 is TGTGCCAGCAGCTTGGCGGGTATAAACACTGAAGCTTTCTTT.